The 3 T cell receptor beta chains below all came from one sample that was sequenced in a study of blood T cell repertoires in COVID-19 (dated by TCRdb to about 2020). Preparation of the library involved the immunoSEQ multiplex PCR assay. Imported from immuneACCESS, the table was reduced by TCRdb to in-frame sequences with V and J called. These copies leave out some clones; in studies compared against another copy, an unresolved V gene accounts for under half, and the cause of the remainder is not known. For this sample the table gives nearly 250,000 clones, of which about 84% were detected only once. Roughly 6.2% of the sample goes to the ten largest clones. Sequencing used peripheral blood. These receptors were collected from a woman of 80 years or more with COVID-19, enrolled during active disease.

The V call is TRBV4-1, the J call TRBJ2-3; D is perhaps TRBD1 (6 bases). This CDR3 is built from 15 residues. Trimming stripped 4 bases from V and 0 bases from J, with 11 bases between. Germline V CDR1 and CDR2: MGHRA, YSYEKL. CDR3 sequence reads: CASSPRGYSTDTQYF. Written as DNA, the CDR3 is TGCGCCAGCAGCCCTAGGGGGTATAGCACAGATACGCAGTATTTT.

The chain recombines TRBV5-1 with TRBJ1-6; the match to TRBD1 covers 10 bases. The CDR3 loop spans 15 amino acids. Trimming at V came to 4 bases and at J to 7 bases, leaving 5 bases not matched to a gene. Germline CDR1 reads SGHRS; CDR2 reads YFSETQ. The chain's CDR3 is CASSLVGQGNSPLHF. The CDR3 region has the DNA TGCGCCAGCAGCCTGGTGGGACAGGGGAATTCACCCCTCCACTTT.

This clone was seen a handful of times. V and J are TRBV3-1 (or the pseudogene TRBV3-2) and TRBJ1-2; 7 positions agree with TRBD1. This CDR3 has 14 residues. V gave up 1 base and J gave up 6 bases; unmatched junction bases: 5. Germline values: CDR1 LGHDT, CDR2 YNNKEL (reference sequence). CDR3 residues: CASSQGLTGNGYTF. In DNA, the CDR3 is TGTGCCAGCAGCCAAGGACTGACAGGGAATGGCTACACCTTC.